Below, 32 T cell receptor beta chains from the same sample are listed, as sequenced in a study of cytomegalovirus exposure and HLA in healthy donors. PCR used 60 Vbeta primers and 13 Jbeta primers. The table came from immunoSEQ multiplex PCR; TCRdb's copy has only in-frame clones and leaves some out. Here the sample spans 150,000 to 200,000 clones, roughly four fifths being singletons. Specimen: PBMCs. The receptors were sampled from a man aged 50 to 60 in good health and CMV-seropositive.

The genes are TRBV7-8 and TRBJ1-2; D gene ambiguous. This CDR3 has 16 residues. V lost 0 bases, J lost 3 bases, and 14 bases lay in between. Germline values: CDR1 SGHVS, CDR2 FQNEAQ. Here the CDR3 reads CASSLARAGAHYGYTF. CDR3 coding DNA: TGTGCCAGCAGCTTAGCGCGGGCAGGAGCACACTATGGCTACACCTTC.

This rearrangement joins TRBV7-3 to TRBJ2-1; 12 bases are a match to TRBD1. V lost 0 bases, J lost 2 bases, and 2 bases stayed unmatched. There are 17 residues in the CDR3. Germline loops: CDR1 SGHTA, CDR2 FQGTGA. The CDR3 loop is CASSLTGQGAPYNEQFF. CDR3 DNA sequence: TGTGCCAGCAGCTTAACGGGACAGGGGGCCCCCTACAATGAGCAGTTCTTC.

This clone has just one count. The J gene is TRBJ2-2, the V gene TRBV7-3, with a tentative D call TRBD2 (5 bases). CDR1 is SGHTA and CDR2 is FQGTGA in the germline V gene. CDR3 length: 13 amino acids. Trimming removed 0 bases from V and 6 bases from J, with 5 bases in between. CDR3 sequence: CASSLTEAGELFF. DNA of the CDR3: TGTGCCAGCAGCTTAACGGAGGCCGGGGAGCTGTTTTTT.

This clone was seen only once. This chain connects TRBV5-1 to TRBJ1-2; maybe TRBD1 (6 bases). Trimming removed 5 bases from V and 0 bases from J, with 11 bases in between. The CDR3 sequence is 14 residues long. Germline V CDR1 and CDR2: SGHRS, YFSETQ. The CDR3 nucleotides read TGCGCCAGCAGACAGGGACAACCTAACTATGGCTACACCTTC. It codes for CASRQGQPNYGYTF.

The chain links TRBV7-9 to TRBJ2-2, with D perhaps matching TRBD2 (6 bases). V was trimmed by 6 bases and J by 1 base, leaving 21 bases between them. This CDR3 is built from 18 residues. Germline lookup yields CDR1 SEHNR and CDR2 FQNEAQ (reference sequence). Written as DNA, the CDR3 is TGTGCCAGCAGATTACCACCCGGCGGGGCAAGGAACACCGGGGAGCTGTTTTTT. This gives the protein CASRLPPGGARNTGELFF.

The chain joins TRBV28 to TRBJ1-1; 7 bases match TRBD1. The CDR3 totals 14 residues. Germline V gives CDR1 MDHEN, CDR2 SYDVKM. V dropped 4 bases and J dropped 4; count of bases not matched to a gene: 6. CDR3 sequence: CASSSPRGSTEAFF. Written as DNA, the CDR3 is TGTGCCAGCAGTTCTCCCAGGGGGAGCACTGAAGCTTTCTTT.

Here the CDR3 DNA reads TGTGCCAGCAGCAGGGAGAGTCAGTACAATGAGCAGTTCTTC. Amino acids: CASSRESQYNEQFF. This chain joins TRBV9 and TRBJ2-1; weak D call: TRBD2 (5 bases). The germline V gene encodes CDR1 SGDLS and CDR2 YYNGEE. V lost 4 bases and J lost 4, with 12 bases in between. The CDR3 is made up of 14 amino acids.

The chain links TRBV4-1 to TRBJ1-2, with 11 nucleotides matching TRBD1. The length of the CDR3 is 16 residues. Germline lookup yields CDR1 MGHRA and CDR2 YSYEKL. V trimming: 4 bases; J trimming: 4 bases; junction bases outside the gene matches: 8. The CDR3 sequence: CASSPTPGQGGYGYTF. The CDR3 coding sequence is TGCGCCAGCAGCCCCACCCCGGGACAGGGGGGCTATGGCTACACCTTC.

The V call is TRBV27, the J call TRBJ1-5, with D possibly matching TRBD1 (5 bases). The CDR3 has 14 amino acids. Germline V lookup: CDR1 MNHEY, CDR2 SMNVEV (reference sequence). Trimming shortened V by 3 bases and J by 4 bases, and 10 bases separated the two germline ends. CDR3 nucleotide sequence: TGTGCCAGCAGTTTTGGGGCAGGGAATCAGCCCCAGCATTTT. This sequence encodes CASSFGAGNQPQHF.

The CDR3 spells CASSERTGLNTEAFF. The CDR3 DNA is TGTGCCAGCAGTGAGCGGACAGGGCTGAACACTGAAGCTTTCTTT. J is TRBJ1-1 and V is TRBV25-1; 8 bases are shared with TRBD1. Trimming took 3 bases from V and 0 from J; bases not matched to a gene: 3. Germline values: CDR1 MGHDK, CDR2 SYGVNS. This CDR3 region has 15 residues.

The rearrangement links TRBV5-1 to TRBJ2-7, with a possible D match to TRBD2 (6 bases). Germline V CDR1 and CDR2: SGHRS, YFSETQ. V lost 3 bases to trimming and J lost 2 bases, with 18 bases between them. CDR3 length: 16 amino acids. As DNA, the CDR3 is TGCGCCAGCAGCTGGGTCTCCCCCCGGGGGACCTACGAGCAGTACTTC. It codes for CASSWVSPRGTYEQYF. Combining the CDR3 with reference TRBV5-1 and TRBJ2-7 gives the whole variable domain KAGVTQTPRYLIKTRGQQVTLSCSPISGHRSVSWYQQTPGQGLQFLFEYFSETQRNKGNFPGRFSGRQFSNSRSEMNVSTLELGDSALYLCASSWVSPRGTYEQYFGPGTRLTVT.

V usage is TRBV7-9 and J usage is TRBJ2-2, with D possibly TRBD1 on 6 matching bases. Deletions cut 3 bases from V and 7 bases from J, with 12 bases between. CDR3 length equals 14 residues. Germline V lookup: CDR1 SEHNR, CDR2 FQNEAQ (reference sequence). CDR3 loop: CASSFVRTVGELFF. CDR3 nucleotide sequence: TGTGCCAGCAGCTTCGTCCGGACAGTCGGGGAGCTGTTTTTT.

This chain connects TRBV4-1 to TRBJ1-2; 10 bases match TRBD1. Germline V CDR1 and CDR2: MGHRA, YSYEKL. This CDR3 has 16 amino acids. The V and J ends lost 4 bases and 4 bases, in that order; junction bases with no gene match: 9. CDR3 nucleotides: TGCGCCAGCAGCCGGGCCGGGACAGGGGATATCTATGGCTACACCTTC. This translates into CASSRAGTGDIYGYTF.

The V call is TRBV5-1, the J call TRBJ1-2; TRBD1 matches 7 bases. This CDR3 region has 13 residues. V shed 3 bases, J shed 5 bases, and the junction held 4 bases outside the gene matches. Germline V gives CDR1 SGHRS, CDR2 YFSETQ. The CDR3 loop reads CASSSGQYYGYTF. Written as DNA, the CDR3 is TGCGCCAGCAGCTCGGGACAGTATTATGGCTACACCTTC.

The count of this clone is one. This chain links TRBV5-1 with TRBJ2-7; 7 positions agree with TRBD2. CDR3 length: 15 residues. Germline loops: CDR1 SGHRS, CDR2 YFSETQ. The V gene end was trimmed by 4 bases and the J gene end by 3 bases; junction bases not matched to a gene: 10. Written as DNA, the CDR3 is TGCGCCAGCAGCACTCTAGCGGAGCCCTTCTACGAGCAGTACTTC. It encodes CASSTLAEPFYEQYF.

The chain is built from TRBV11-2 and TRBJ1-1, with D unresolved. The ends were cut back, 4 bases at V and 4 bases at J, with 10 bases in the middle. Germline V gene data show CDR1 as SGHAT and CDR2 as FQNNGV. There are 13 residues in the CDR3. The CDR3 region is CASSSGLTTEAFF. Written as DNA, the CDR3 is TGTGCCAGCAGCTCCGGTCTTACCACTGAAGCTTTCTTT.

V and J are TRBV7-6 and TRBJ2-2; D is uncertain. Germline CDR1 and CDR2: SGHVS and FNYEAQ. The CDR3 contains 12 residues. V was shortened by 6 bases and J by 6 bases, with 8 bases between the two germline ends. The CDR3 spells CASRHISGELFF. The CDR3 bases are TGTGCCAGCAGACATATCTCCGGGGAGCTGTTTTTT.

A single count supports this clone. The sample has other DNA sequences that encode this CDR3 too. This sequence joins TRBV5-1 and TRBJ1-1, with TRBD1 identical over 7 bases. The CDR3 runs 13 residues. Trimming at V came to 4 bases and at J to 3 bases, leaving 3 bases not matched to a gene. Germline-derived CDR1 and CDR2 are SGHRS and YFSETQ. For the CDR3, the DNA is TGCGCCAGCAGCACGACAGGGTACACTGAAGCTTTCTTT. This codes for CASSTTGYTEAFF.

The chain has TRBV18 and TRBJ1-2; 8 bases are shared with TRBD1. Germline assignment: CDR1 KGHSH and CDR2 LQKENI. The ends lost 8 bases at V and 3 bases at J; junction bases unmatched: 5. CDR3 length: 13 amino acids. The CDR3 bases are TGTGCCAGCCGAGGGACAGGCCACTATGGCTACACCTTC. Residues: CASRGTGHYGYTF.

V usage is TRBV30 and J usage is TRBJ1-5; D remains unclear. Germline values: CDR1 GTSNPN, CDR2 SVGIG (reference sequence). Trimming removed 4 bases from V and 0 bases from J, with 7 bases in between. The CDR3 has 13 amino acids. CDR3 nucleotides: TGTGCCTGGACAGGTCATAGCAATCAGCCCCAGCATTTT. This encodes CAWTGHSNQPQHF.

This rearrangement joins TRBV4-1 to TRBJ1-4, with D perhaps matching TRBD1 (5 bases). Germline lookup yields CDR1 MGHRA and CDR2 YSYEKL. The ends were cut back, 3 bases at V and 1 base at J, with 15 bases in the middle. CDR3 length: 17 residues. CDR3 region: CASSHRAGRETNEKLFF. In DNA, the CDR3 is TGCGCCAGCAGCCATCGTGCGGGGCGGGAAACTAATGAAAAACTGTTTTTT.

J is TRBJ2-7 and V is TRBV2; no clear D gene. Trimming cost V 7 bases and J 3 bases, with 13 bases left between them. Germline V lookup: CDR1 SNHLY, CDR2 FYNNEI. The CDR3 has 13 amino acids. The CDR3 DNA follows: TGTGCCAGCACCGAGTCGCTAAGCTACGAGCAGTACTTC. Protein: CASTESLSYEQYF.

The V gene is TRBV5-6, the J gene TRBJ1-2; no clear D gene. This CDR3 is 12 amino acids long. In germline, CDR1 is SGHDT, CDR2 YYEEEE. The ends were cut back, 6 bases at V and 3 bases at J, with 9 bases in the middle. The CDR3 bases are TGTGCCAGCACCCAATCGGACTATGGCTACACCTTC. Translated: CASTQSDYGYTF.

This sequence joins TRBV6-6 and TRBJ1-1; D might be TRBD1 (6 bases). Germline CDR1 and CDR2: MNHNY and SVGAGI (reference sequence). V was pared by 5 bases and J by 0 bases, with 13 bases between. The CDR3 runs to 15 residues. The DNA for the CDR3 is TGTGCCAGCAGTCCCACGGGACACCTGAACACTGAAGCTTTCTTT. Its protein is CASSPTGHLNTEAFF.

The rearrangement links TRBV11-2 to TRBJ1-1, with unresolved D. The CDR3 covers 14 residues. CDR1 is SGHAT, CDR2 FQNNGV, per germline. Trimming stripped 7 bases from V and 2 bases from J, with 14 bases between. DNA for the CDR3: TGTGCCAGCACCCCAGCGGGCCCCAACACTGAAGCTTTCTTT. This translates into CASTPAGPNTEAFF.

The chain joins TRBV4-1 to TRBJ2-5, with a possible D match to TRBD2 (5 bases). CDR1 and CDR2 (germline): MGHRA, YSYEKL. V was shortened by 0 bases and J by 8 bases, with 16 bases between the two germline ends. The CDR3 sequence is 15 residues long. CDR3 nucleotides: TGCGCCAGCAGCCAAGAGTGGCCTAGCTCGGGAACCCAGTACTTC. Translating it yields CASSQEWPSSGTQYF.

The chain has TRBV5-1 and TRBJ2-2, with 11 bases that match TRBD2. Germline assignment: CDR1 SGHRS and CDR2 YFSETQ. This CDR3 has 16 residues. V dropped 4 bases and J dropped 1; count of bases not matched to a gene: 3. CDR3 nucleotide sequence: TGCGCCAGCAGCCCGGGGACTAGCGGGAACACCGGGGAGCTGTTTTTT. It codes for CASSPGTSGNTGELFF.

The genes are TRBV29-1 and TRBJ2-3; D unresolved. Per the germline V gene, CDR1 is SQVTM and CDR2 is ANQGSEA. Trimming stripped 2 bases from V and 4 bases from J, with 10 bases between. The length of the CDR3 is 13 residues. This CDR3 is CSVEPSVPDTQYF. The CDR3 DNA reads TGCAGCGTTGAACCGAGCGTCCCAGATACGCAGTATTTT.

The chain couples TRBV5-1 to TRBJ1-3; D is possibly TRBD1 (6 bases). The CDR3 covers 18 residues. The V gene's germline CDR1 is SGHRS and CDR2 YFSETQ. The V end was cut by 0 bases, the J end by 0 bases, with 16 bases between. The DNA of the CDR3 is TGCGCCAGCAGCTTGGAAGGACAGCTTAGTGTCTCTGGAAACACCATATATTTT. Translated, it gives CASSLEGQLSVSGNTIYF.

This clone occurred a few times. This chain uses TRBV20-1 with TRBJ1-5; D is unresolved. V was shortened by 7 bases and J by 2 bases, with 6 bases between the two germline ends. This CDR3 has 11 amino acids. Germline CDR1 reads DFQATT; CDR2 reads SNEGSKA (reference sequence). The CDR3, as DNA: TGCAGTGGGGAGTGCAATCAGCCCCAGCATTTT. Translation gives CSGECNQPQHF.

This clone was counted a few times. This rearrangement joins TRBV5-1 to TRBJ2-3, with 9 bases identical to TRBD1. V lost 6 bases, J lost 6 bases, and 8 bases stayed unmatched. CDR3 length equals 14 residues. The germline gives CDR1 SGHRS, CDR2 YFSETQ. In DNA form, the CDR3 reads TGCGCCAGCACCCCGACAGGGGGAGAGGATACGCAGTATTTT. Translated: CASTPTGGEDTQYF. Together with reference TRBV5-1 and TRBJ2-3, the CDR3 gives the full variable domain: KAGVTQTPRYLIKTRGQQVTLSCSPISGHRSVSWYQQTPGQGLQFLFEYFSETQRNKGNFPGRFSGRQFSNSRSEMNVSTLELGDSALYLCASTPTGGEDTQYFGPGTRLTVL.

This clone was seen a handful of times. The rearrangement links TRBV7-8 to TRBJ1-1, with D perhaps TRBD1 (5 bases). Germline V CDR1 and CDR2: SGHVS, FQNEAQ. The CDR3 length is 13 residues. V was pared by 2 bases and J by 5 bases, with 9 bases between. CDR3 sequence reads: CASSLLRVTEAFF. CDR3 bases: TGTGCCAGCAGCTTACTCAGGGTAACTGAAGCTTTCTTT.